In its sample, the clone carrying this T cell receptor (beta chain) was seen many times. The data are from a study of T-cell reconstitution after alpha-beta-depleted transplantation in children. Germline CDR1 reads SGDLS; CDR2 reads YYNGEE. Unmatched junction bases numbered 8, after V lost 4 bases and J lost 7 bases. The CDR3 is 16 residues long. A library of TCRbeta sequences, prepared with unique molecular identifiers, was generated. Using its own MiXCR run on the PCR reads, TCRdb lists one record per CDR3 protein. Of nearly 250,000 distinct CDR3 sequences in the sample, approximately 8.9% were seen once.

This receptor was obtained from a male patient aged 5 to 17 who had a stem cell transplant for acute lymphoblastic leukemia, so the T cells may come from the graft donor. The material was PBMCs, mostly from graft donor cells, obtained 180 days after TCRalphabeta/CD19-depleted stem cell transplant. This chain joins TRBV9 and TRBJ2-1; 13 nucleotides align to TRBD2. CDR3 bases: TGTGCCAGCAGCTCTGCCGGGACTAGCGGGGAGAATGAGCAGTTCTTC. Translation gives CASSSAGTSGENEQFF.